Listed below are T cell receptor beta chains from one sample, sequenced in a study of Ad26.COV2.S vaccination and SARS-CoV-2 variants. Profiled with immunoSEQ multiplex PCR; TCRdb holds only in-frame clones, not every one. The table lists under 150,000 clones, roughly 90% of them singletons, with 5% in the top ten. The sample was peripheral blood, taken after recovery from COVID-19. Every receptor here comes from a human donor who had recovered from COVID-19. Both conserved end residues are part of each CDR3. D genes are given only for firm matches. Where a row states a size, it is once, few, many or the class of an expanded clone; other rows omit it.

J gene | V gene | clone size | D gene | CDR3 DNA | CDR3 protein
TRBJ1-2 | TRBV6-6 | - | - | TGTGCCAGCAGTTACTCGACTGAGGGGTACTATGGCTACACCTTC | CASSYSTEGYYGYTF
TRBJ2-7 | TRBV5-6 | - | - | TGTGCCAGCAGCACGGGGTGGACAAACTACGAGCAGTACTTC | CASSTGWTNYEQYF
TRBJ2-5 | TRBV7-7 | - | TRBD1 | TGTGCTAGCAGCTCAGACAGGGGAGAGACCCAGTACTTC | CASSSDRGETQYF
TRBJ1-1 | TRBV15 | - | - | TGTGCCACCAGCGTCACCAGGACTGCTGAAGCTTTCTTT | CATSVTRTAEAFF
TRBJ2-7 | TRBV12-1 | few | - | TGTGCCAGCAGCTTTGATGGAACTAGCGGGTTTAACTACGAGCAGTACTTC | CASSFDGTSGFNYEQYF
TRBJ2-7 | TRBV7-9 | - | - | TGTGCCAGCAGCTCCAGAGCGGGACACGTCTACGAGCAGTACTTC | CASSSRAGHVYEQYF
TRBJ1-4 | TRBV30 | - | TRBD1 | TGTGCCTGGAGTGTAGGGCAGGGGGTCGAAAAACTGTTTTTT | CAWSVGQGVEKLFF
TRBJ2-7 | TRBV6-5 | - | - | TGTGCCAGCAGTTACTCCCCGGCGGTTGGGGGGCATGAGCAGTACTTC | CASSYSPAVGGHEQYF
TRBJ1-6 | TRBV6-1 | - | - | TGTGCCAGCAGTGAACTTGGGCAGCCTAATTCACCCCTCCACTTT | CASSELGQPNSPLHF
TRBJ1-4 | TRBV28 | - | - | TGTGCCAGCAGACCGGGGGGGGCGGGTAATGAAAAACTGTTTTTT | CASRPGGAGNEKLFF
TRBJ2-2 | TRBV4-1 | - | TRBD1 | TGCGCCAGCAGCCAATTTACAGGGGGCCAACACGGGGAGCTGTTTTTT | CASSQFTGGQHGELFF
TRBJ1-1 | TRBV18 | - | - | TGTGCCAGCTCAGGGGGGGGAAAGAACACTGAAGCTTTCTTT | CASSGGGKNTEAFF
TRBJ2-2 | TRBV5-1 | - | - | TGCGCCAGCAGATTAACACAGGTCCTGAACACCGGGGAGCTGTTTTTT | CASRLTQVLNTGELFF
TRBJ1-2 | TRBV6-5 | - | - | TGTGCCAGCAGTTACGGCACAGGGAAGGGTGGCTACACCTTC | CASSYGTGKGGYTF
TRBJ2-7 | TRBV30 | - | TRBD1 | TGTGCCGGTGAGCCGGGGACAGGCTACGAGCAGTACTTC | CAGEPGTGYEQYF
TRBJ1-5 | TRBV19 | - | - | TGTGTCAGTAGTATAGATCACCGGGGGAGTCAGCCCCAGCATTTT | CVSSIDHRGSQPQHF
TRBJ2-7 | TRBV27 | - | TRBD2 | TGTGTCAGCAGTTTACTCTTCGGGGCTAGCGGATACGAGCAGTACTTC | CVSSLLFGASGYEQYF
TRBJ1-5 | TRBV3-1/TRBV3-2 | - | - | TGTGCCAGCAGCCAAAGGGGCTATAGCAATCAGCCCCAGCATTTT | CASSQRGYSNQPQHF
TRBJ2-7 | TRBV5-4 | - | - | TGTGCCAGCAGCTTGATCCCAGGACAGACCTACGAGCAGTACTTC | CASSLIPGQTYEQYF
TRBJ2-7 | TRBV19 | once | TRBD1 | TGTGCCAGTAGTACCTGGACAGGGGGATGGGAAGAGCAGTACTTC | CASSTWTGGWEEQYF
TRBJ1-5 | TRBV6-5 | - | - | TGTGCCAGCACCCCGGGACAAGGGAATCAGCCCCAGCATTTT | CASTPGQGNQPQHF
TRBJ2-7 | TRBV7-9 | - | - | TGTGCCAGCAGCTTACCCGGGGGCGCGGACGAGCAGTACTTC | CASSLPGGADEQYF
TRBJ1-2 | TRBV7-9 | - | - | TGTGCCAGCAGCCCTACGGATGGGTCTAGCTACACCTTC | CASSPTDGSSYTF
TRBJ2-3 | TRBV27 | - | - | TGTGCCAGCAGTTTGGGCCGGGACACTAGCACAGATACGCAGTATTTT | CASSLGRDTSTDTQYF
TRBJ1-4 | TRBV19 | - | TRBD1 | TGTGCCAGTAGACCGGACAGGCGGGTGAACAGAAAACTGTTTTTT | CASRPDRRVNRKLFF
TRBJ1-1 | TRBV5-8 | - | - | TGTGCCACCGCCTACTTCAAGAACACTGAAGCTTTCTTT | CATAYFKNTEAFF
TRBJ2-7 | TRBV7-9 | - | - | TGTGCCAGCAGCATGAGGGAGTCAGGGGCCTACGAGCAGTACTTC | CASSMRESGAYEQYF
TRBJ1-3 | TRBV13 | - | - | TGTGCCAGCAGCTTAAAGACAGCACTCTCTGGAAACACCATATATTTT | CASSLKTALSGNTIYF
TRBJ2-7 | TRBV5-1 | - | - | TGCGCCAGCAGCTTGTTGGGCAGATCCTACGAGCAGTACTTC | CASSLLGRSYEQYF
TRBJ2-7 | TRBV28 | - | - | TGTGCCAGCGGCGCAGGGACCTACGAGCAGTACTTC | CASGAGTYEQYF
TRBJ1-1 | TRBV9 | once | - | TGTGCCAGCAGCGTAGAACGGGACACTGAAGCTTTCTTT | CASSVERDTEAFF
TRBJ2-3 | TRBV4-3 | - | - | TGCGCCAGCAGCCAATCTGAATATCATACGCAGTATTTT | CASSQSEYHTQYF
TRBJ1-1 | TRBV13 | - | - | TGTGCCAGCAGCTTGCGGGAGGTAGCTTTCTTT | CASSLREVAFF
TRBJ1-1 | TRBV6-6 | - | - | TGTGCCAGCAGTCCCATACAAACCGGGAGTGGGACTGAAGCTTTCTTT | CASSPIQTGSGTEAFF
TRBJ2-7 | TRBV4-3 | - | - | TGCGCCAGCAGCCAAGCAAAAGGGCCCTCCTACGAGCAGTACTTC | CASSQAKGPSYEQYF